This T cell receptor beta chain was obtained from a study of blood T cell repertoires in COVID-19. Study summary: Both acute and convalescent COVID-19 samples were obtained from the United States, Italy and Spain.

Per germline, CDR1 SGHAT and CDR2 FQNNGV. This CDR3 contains 14 residues. V was cut by 5 bases and J by 6 bases, with 16 bases left in between. Sequencing used immunoSEQ multiplex PCR; TCRdb keeps in-frame clones, though not all of them. The table has 120,000 to 150,000 clones, approximately 91% seen once. In its sample, this clone was seen a few times. Sequencing was performed on peripheral blood. This receptor was obtained from a man aged 45 to 65 with active or convalescent COVID-19. The genes are TRBV11-2 and TRBJ2-5; maybe TRBD2 (5 bases). CDR3 coding DNA: TGTGCCAGCAGCGCCTTACGGGGTAGGCAGACCCAGTACTTC. Its translation is CASSALRGRQTQYF.